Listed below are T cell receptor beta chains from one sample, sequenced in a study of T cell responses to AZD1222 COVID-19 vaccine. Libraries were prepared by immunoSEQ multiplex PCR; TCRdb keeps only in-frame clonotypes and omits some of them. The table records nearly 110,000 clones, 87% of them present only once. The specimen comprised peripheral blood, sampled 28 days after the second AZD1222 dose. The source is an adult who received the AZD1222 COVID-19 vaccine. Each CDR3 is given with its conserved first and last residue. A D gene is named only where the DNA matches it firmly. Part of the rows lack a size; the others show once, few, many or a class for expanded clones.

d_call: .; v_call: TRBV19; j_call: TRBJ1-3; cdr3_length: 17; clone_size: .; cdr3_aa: CASSIDDKRAWGNTIYF; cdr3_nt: TGTGCCAGTAGTATAGACGACAAACGGGCCTGGGGAAACACCATATATTTT
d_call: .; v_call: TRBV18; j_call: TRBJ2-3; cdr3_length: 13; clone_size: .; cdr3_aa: CASSPTQTDTQYF; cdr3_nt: TGTGCCAGCTCACCGACTCAAACAGATACGCAGTATTTT
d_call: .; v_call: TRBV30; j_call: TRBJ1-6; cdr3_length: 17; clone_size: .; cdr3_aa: CAWGRWGESSYNSPLHF; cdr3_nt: TGTGCCTGGGGAAGGTGGGGGGAGAGCTCCTATAATTCACCCCTCCACTTT
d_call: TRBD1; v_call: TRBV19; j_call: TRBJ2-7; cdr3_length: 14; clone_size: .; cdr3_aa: CASKGTGSIDEQYF; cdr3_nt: TGTGCCAGTAAAGGGACAGGTAGTATCGACGAGCAGTACTTC
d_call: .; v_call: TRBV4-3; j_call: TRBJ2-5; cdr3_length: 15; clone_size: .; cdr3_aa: CASSQDWGRKETQYF; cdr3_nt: TGCGCCAGCAGCCAAGATTGGGGGCGGAAAGAGACCCAGTACTTC
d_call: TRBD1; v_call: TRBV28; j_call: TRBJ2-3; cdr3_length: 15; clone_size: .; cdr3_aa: CASSAGGLSKDTQYF; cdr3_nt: TGTGCCAGCAGTGCAGGGGGTTTGTCAAAAGATACGCAGTATTTT
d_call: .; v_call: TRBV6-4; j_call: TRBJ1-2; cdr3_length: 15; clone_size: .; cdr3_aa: CASSALPGGGDGYTF; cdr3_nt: TGTGCCAGCAGTGCCCTCCCGGGAGGGGGGGATGGCTACACCTTC
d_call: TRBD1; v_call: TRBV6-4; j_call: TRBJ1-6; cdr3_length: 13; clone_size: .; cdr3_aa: CASRDSDNSPLHF; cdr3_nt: TGTGCCAGTCGGGACAGCGATAATTCACCCCTCCACTTT
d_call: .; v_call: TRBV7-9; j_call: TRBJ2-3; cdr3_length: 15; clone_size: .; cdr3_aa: CASSPGEGGTDTQYF; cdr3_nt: TGTGCCAGCAGCCCCGGGGAAGGGGGCACAGATACGCAGTATTTT
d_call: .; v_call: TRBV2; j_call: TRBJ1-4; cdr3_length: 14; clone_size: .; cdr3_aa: CASSVANTLEKLFF; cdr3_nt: TGTGCCAGCAGTGTGGCAAACACCCTAGAAAAACTGTTTTTT
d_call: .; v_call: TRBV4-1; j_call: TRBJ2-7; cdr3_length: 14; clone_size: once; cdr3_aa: CASSQGQQTYEQYF; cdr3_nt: TGCGCCAGCAGCCAAGGCCAACAAACCTACGAGCAGTACTTC
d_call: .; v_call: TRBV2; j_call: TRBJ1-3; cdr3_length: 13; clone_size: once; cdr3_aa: CASSSSRGNTIYF; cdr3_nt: TGTGCCAGCAGTTCGTCTCGAGGAAACACCATATATTTT
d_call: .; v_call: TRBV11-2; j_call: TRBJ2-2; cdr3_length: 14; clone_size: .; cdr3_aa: CASSPGPDTGELFF; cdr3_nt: TGTGCCAGCAGCCCAGGGCCCGACACCGGGGAGCTGTTTTTT
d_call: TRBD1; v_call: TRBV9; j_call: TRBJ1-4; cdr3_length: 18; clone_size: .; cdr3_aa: CASSGTGDRTTTNEKLFF; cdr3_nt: TGTGCCAGCAGCGGGACAGGGGACAGAACCACAACTAATGAAAAACTGTTTTTT
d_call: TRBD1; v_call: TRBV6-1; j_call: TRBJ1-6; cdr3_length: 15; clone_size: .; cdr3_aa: CASSELTGEGSPLHF; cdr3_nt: TGTGCCAGCAGTGAATTGACAGGGGAAGGTTCACCCCTCCACTTT
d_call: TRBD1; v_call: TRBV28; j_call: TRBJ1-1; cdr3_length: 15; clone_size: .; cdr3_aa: CASSFGTGTYTEAFF; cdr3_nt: TGTGCCAGCAGTTTTGGGACAGGGACGTACACTGAAGCTTTCTTT
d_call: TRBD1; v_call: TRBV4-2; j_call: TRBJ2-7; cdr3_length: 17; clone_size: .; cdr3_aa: CASSQDRGQGALYEQYF; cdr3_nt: TGTGCCAGCAGCCAAGATAGGGGACAGGGGGCATTATACGAGCAGTACTTC
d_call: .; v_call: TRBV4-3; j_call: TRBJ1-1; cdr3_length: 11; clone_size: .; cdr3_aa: CASSLNTEAFF; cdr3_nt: TGCGCCAGCAGCCTTAACACTGAAGCTTTCTTT
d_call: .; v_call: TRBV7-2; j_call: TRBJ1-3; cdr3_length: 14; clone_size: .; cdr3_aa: CASSSAFSGNTIYF; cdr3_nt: TGTGCCAGCAGCTCAGCCTTCTCTGGAAACACCATATATTTT
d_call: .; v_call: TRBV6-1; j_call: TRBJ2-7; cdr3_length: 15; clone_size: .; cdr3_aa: CASSEQRGLSYEQYF; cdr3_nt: TGTGCCAGCAGTGAACAAAGGGGCCTCTCCTACGAGCAGTACTTC
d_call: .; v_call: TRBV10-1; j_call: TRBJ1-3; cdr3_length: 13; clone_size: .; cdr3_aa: CASSEVSGNTIYF; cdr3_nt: TGCGCCAGCAGTGAAGTCTCTGGAAACACCATATATTTT
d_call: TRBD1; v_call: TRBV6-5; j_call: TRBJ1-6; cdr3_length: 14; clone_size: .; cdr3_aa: CASCPGRGNSPLHF; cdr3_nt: TGTGCCAGCTGCCCCGGCAGGGGGAATTCACCCCTCCACTTT
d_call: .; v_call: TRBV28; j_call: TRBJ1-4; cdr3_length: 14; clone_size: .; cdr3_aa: CASSLPSRPEKLFF; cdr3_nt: TGTGCCAGCAGTTTACCCTCTAGGCCGGAAAAACTGTTTTTT
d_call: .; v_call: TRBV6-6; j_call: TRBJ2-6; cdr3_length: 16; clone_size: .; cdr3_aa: CASSGPQGTGANVLTF; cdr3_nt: TGTGCCAGCAGTGGCCCGCAGGGTACTGGGGCCAACGTCCTGACTTTC
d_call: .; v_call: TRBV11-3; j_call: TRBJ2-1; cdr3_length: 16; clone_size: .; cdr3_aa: CASSLRSASSYNEQFF; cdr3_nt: TGTGCCAGCAGCTTAAGAAGTGCTAGCTCCTACAATGAGCAGTTCTTC
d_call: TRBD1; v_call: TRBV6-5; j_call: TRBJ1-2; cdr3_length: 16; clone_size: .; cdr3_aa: CASSYSGTGPHYGYTF; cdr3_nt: TGTGCCAGCAGTTACTCCGGGACAGGGCCCCACTATGGCTACACCTTC
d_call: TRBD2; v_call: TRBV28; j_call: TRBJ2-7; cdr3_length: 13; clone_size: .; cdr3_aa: CASSWGGTYEQYF; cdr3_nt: TGTGCCAGCAGTTGGGGGGGAACCTACGAGCAGTACTTC
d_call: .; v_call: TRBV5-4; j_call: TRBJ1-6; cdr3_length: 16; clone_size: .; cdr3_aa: CASSPYWNLDNSPLHF; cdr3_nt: TGTGCCAGCAGCCCATACTGGAACCTCGATAATTCACCCCTCCACTTT
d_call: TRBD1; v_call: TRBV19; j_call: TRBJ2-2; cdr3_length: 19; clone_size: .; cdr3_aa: CASSMDRERLLANTGELFF; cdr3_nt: TGTGCCAGTAGTATGGACAGGGAACGTTTGTTGGCGAACACCGGGGAGCTGTTTTTT
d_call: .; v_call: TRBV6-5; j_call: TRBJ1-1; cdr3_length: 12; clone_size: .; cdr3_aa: CASSLPGTEAFF; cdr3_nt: TGTGCCAGCAGTCTCCCGGGTACTGAAGCTTTCTTT
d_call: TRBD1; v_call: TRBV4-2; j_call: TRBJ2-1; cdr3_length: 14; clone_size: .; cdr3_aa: CASSQPDRENEQFF; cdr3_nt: TGTGCCAGCAGCCAACCCGACAGGGAAAATGAGCAGTTCTTC
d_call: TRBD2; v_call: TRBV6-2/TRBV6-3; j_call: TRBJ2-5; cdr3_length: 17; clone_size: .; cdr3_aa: CASSSAGLSPNTETQYF; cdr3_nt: TGTGCCAGCAGTTCCGCGGGACTAAGCCCCAACACGGAGACCCAGTACTTC
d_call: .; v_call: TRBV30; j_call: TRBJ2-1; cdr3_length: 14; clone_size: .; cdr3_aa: CAWVPGDSYNEQFF; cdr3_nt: TGTGCCTGGGTCCCAGGAGACTCCTACAATGAGCAGTTCTTC
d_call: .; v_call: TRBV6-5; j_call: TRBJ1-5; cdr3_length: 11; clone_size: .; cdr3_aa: CASSTHQPQHF; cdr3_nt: TGTGCCAGCAGTACACATCAGCCCCAGCATTTT
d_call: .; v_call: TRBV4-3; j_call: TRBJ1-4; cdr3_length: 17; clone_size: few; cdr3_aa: CASSQDPRGTANEKLFF; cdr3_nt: TGCGCCAGCAGCCAGGACCCGAGGGGAACGGCTAATGAAAAACTGTTTTTT
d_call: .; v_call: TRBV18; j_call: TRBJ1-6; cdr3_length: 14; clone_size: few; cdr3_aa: CASSPGRASSPLHF; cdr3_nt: TGTGCCAGCTCTCCAGGGAGGGCAAGCTCACCCCTCCACTTT
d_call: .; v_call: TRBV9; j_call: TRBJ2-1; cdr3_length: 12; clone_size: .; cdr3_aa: CASSVPRGEQFF; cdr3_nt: TGTGCCAGCAGCGTCCCGAGGGGTGAGCAGTTCTTC
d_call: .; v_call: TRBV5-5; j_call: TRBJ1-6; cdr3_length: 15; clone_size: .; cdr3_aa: CASSPSRDRVSPLHF; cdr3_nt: TGTGCCAGCAGCCCTTCCCGGGACCGGGTATCACCCCTCCACTTT
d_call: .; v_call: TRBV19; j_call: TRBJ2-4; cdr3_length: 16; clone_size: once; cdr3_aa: CASSTTATGPWNIQYF; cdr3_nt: TGTGCCAGTAGTACAACTGCGACAGGCCCATGGAACATTCAGTACTTC
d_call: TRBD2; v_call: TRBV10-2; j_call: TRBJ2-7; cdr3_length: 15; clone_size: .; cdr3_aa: CASRQGQRGVYEQYF; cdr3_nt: TGCGCCAGCAGACAGGGCCAGCGGGGGGTATACGAGCAGTACTTC
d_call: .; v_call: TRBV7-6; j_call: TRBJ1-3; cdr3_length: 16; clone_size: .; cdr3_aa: CASSSGTSFSGNTIYF; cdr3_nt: TGTGCCAGCAGCTCCGGGACATCTTTCTCTGGAAACACCATATATTTT
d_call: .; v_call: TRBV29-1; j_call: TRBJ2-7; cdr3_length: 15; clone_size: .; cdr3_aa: CSVASLGRSSYEQYF; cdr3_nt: TGCAGCGTTGCCTCTTTGGGACGGAGCTCCTACGAGCAGTACTTC
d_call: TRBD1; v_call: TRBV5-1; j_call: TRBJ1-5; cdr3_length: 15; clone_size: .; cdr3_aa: CASSKDRGGNQPQHF; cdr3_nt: TGCGCCAGCAGCAAAGACAGGGGCGGGAATCAGCCCCAGCATTTT
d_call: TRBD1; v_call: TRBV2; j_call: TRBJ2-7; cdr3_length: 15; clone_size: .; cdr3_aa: CASTRGQPSSYEQYF; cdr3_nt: TGTGCCAGCACCCGGGGACAGCCGAGCTCCTACGAGCAGTACTTC
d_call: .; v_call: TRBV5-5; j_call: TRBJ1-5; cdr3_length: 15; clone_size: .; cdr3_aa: CASSFGPRGNQPQHF; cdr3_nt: TGTGCCAGCAGCTTCGGACCTAGGGGCAATCAGCCCCAGCATTTT
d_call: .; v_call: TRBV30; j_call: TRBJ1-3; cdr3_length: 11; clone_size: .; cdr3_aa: CAWAEGNTIYF; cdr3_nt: TGTGCCTGGGCCGAAGGAAACACCATATATTTT
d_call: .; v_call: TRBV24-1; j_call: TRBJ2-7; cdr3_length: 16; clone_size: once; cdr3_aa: CATSDLKYRDRYEQYF; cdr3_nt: TGTGCCACCAGTGATTTGAAGTATAGGGATAGGTACGAGCAGTACTTC
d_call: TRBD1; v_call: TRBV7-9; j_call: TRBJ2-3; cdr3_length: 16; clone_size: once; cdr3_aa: CASSFLGQGAGDTQYF; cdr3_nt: TGTGCCAGCAGCTTTCTAGGACAGGGGGCAGGGGATACGCAGTATTTT
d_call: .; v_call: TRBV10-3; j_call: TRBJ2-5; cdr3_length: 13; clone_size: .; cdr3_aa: CAIKSAPGETQYF; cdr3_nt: TGTGCCATCAAAAGCGCCCCTGGGGAGACCCAGTACTTC
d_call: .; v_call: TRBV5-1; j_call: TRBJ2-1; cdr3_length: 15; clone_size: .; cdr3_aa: CASGPGDPTYNEQFF; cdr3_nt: TGCGCCAGCGGCCCGGGGGATCCAACCTACAATGAGCAGTTCTTC
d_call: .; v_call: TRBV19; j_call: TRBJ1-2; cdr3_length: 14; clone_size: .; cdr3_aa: CASSGERGANGYTF; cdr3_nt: TGTGCCAGTAGTGGAGAACGGGGGGCCAATGGCTACACCTTC
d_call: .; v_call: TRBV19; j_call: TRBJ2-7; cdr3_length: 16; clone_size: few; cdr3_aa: CASSNPTGTLSYEQYF; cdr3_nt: TGTGCCAGTAGTAACCCCACCGGGACACTCTCCTACGAGCAGTACTTC
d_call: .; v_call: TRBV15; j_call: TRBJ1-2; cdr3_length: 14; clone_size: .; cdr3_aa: CATSRDRQDWGYTF; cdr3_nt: TGTGCCACCAGCAGAGATCGACAGGATTGGGGCTACACCTTC
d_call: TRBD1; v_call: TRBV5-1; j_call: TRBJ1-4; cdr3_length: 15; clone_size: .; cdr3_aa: CASSTTTGGNEKLFF; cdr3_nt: TGCGCCAGCAGCACCACGACAGGGGGGAATGAAAAACTGTTTTTT
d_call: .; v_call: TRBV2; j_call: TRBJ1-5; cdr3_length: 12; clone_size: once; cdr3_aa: CASRPWGQPQHF; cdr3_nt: TGTGCCAGCAGGCCCTGGGGTCAGCCCCAGCATTTT
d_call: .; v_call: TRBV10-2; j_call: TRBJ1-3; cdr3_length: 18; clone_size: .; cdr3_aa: CASSEPTDTVGSGNTIYF; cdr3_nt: TGCGCCAGCAGTGAGCCTACCGATACAGTTGGTTCTGGAAACACCATATATTTT